This T cell receptor beta chain comes out of a study of OX40 agonist ivuxolimab in advanced cancers. Looking at the study overall: An agonistic human IgG2 monoclonal antibody against OX40 (CD134) was given. The dose of intravenous ivuxolimab that patients received every 2 weeks ranged from 0.01 to 10 mg/kg. Therapy given before enrollment (anti-PD-1, anti-PD-L1 or anti-CTLA-4) was allowed, and 40% to 50% had some.

Study findings and constraints: Compared with CD4+, CD8+ T cells on average had more expanded clones.

After removal of 7 bases from V and 5 bases from J, the junction contained 9 bases not matched to a gene. Germline V CDR1 and CDR2: SNHLY, FYNNEI. The CDR3 contains 15 residues. Repertoires were generated with immunoSEQ multiplex PCR, while TCRdb's copy carries only in-frame clones and drops some. The sample lists 75,000 to 100,000 clones, 86% occurring once. This clone came up once. The antigen is undetermined. This specimen was CD4+ or CD8+ T cells sorted from blood, taken in a trial of the OX40 agonist ivuxolimab. J is TRBJ2-3 and V is TRBV2; 10 bases map to TRBD2. This receptor was taken from an adult with an advanced solid tumor such as melanoma, head and neck, liver or kidney cancer. For the CDR3, the DNA is TGTGCCAGCAACGAAAGACTAGCGGGTAGAGATACGCAGTATTTT. It codes for CASNERLAGRDTQYF.